This T cell receptor (beta chain) was identified in a study of T cell changes during pregnancy in multiple sclerosis. The protocol was immunoSEQ multiplex PCR, while the TCRdb copy is restricted to in-frame clones and leaves out a portion. The sample lists tens of thousands of clones; about 90% were seen once. Germline loops: CDR1 SGHVS, CDR2 FNYEAQ. The V end was cut by 5 bases, the J end by 6 bases, with 14 bases between. This CDR3 comprises 13 residues. The source was peripheral blood, collected in the second trimester of pregnancy. The gene calls are TRBV7-6 and TRBJ2-7; TRBD2 is a possible D gene (6 bases). This clonotype was obtained from a female donor in good health, enrolled as a control in a pregnancy study. The CDR3 loop is CASSPSDYAEQYF. DNA of the CDR3: TGTGCCAGCAGCCCATCGGACTACGCCGAGCAGTACTTC.